Given below is one T cell receptor beta chain in context. The V gene end was trimmed by 3 bases and the J gene end by 5 bases; junction bases not matched to a gene: 6. The CDR3 totals 14 residues. Germline values: CDR1 SGHTA, CDR2 FQGNSA. Per the original data handling: By means of reference gene primer amplification, nucleated cell counts were estimated. TCRdb keeps only in-frame clones here, not all; method: immunoSEQ multiplex PCR. V, J and clone size reflect that table, while D and trimming were determined from the DNA. The table lists approximately 240,000 clones, roughly 88% of them singletons, with around 2% in the top ten. The data were obtained in a study of blood T cell repertoires in COVID-19. Study-level background: Specimens from acute and convalescent COVID-19 originated in the United States, Italy and Spain. T cells, B-cell-depleted T cells, or PBMCs provided the cDNA or gDNA that served as material.

Sequenced input: peripheral blood. This chain links TRBV7-2 with TRBJ2-5, with 7 nucleotides matching TRBD1. The sequence derives from a woman aged 40 to 49 who had recovered from COVID-19. Written as DNA, the CDR3 is TGTGCCAGCAGCTTTACAGGGGCCGGGGAGACCCAGTACTTC. Its translation: CASSFTGAGETQYF. The complete variable domain, with remaining parts taken from reference TRBV7-2 and TRBJ2-5, reads GAGVSQSPSNKVTEKGKDVELRCDPISGHTALYWYRQSLGQGLEFLIYFQGNSAPDKSGLPSDRFSAERTGGSVSTLTIQRTQQEDSAVYLCASSFTGAGETQYFGPGTRLLVL.